This T cell receptor (beta chain) was observed in a study of blood T cell repertoires in COVID-19. Looking at the study overall: The samples span acute and convalescent COVID-19 from the United States, Italy and Spain.

In the study's own analysis: Amplification of reference gene primers provided the estimated nucleated cell counts. This table comes from immunoSEQ multiplex PCR, and its TCRdb copy is limited to in-frame clones, with some not included. The V and J calls and clone size were taken over from that table, and D and trimming were inferred from the DNA. This sample yields approximately 50,000 clones, of which approximately 83% are seen a single time; more than 8.5% belongs to the top ten. The receptor was derived from a human donor in a cohort sampled during active COVID-19. Source material: peripheral blood.

CDR3 loop: CAWSHGTSYEQYF. For the CDR3, the DNA is TGTGCCTGGAGCCACGGGACTTCCTACGAGCAGTACTTC. The chain couples TRBV30 to TRBJ2-7, with D perhaps TRBD2 (6 bases). The V end lost 3 bases, the J end lost 1 base, and 10 bases lay between the germline ends. This CDR3 region has 13 residues. Germline values: CDR1 GTSNPN, CDR2 SVGIG (reference sequence). Supplemented by reference TRBV30 and TRBJ2-7, the full variable domain reads SQTIHQWPATLVQPVGSPLSLECTVEGTSNPNLYWYRQAAGRGLQLLFYSVGIGQISSEVPQNLSASRPQDRQFILSSKKLLLSDSGFYLCAWSHGTSYEQYFGPGTRLTVT.